Listed below are T cell receptor beta chains from one sample, sequenced in a study of blood T cells in healthy people across ages. TCRdb analysed the 5' RACE reads with MiXCR anew, one entry per CDR3 protein. The sample records some 1.4 million distinct CDR3 sequences, about 40% being singletons. The specimen sequenced was blood. Receptors originate from a woman between 18 and 29 years old in good health. Each CDR3 is given with its conserved first and last residue. Fields, in order: clone size, J gene, V gene, D gene, CDR3 protein, CDR3 DNA. A D gene is named only where the DNA matches it firmly. Rows give clone size only sometimes, using once, few, many, or a class for an expanded clone.

abundance: NA; j_gene: TRBJ1-1; v_gene: TRBV20-1; d_gene: TRBD1; CDR3aa: CSARTTGGTEAFF; CDR3nt: TGCAGTGCTAGAACGACAGGGGGCACTGAAGCTTTCTTT
abundance: many; j_gene: TRBJ1-5; v_gene: TRBV6-6; d_gene: NA; CDR3aa: CASSYGGQPQHF; CDR3nt: TGTGCCAGCAGTTACGGGGGGCAGCCCCAGCATTTT
abundance: few; j_gene: TRBJ2-3; v_gene: TRBV27; d_gene: NA; CDR3aa: CASHRDSAFSIFGTQYF; CDR3nt: TGTGCCAGCCACCGGGACTCAGCCTTTAGCATTTTCGGTACGCAGTATTTT
abundance: few; j_gene: TRBJ2-7; v_gene: TRBV4-1; d_gene: NA; CDR3aa: CASSQFSDREVQYF; CDR3nt: TGCGCCAGCAGCCAGTTCTCGGATCGGGAAGTTCAGTACTTC
abundance: NA; j_gene: TRBJ2-7; v_gene: TRBV14; d_gene: NA; CDR3aa: CASSQGPSNEQYF; CDR3nt: TGTGCCAGCAGCCAAGGCCCCAGCAATGAGCAGTACTTC
abundance: few; j_gene: TRBJ1-4; v_gene: TRBV6-6; d_gene: NA; CDR3aa: CASSNQGSANEKLFF; CDR3nt: TGTGCCAGCAGTAATCAGGGTTCGGCTAATGAAAAACTGTTTTTT
abundance: few; j_gene: TRBJ1-4; v_gene: TRBV21-1; d_gene: NA; CDR3aa: CASRPPTQVGEKLFF; CDR3nt: TGTGCCAGCAGGCCCCCGACCCAAGTCGGGGAAAAACTGTTTTTT
abundance: NA; j_gene: TRBJ2-7; v_gene: TRBV27; d_gene: NA; CDR3aa: CASSLGSGSQGFEQYF; CDR3nt: TGTGCCAGCAGTTTGGGTTCGGGTTCTCAGGGATTCGAGCAGTACTTC
abundance: NA; j_gene: TRBJ1-6; v_gene: TRBV12-3/TRBV12-4; d_gene: NA; CDR3aa: CAGSLATGQSYNSPLHF; CDR3nt: TGTGCCGGCAGTTTAGCGACGGGGCAGTCCTATAATTCACCCCTCCACTTT
abundance: NA; j_gene: TRBJ2-3; v_gene: TRBV5-1; d_gene: TRBD1; CDR3aa: CASSPGQATSTDTQYF; CDR3nt: TGCGCCAGCAGCCCGGGACAGGCGACTAGCACAGATACGCAGTATTTT
abundance: NA; j_gene: TRBJ2-1; v_gene: TRBV5-1; d_gene: NA; CDR3aa: CASSLPGSRDEQFF; CDR3nt: TGCGCCAGCAGCTTGCCAGGTAGCCGGGATGAGCAGTTCTTC
abundance: NA; j_gene: TRBJ1-2; v_gene: TRBV9; d_gene: TRBD1; CDR3aa: CASSPRTGWNYGYTF; CDR3nt: TGTGCCAGCAGCCCACGGACAGGGTGGAACTATGGCTACACCTTC
abundance: NA; j_gene: TRBJ2-1; v_gene: TRBV11-1; d_gene: TRBD2; CDR3aa: CASSSKTSGSSDEQFF; CDR3nt: TGTGCCAGCAGTTCGAAAACTAGCGGGAGTTCCGATGAGCAGTTCTTC
abundance: NA; j_gene: TRBJ2-1; v_gene: TRBV10-3; d_gene: TRBD1; CDR3aa: CAIRPGQGAYEQFF; CDR3nt: TGTGCCATCAGGCCGGGACAGGGGGCCTATGAGCAGTTCTTC
abundance: few; j_gene: TRBJ1-2; v_gene: TRBV2; d_gene: NA; CDR3aa: CASSIAGGANYGYTF; CDR3nt: TGTGCCAGCAGTATAGCTGGCGGAGCTAACTATGGCTACACCTTC
abundance: few; j_gene: TRBJ2-1; v_gene: TRBV20-1; d_gene: TRBD2; CDR3aa: CSARAPGGGEQFF; CDR3nt: TGCAGTGCTAGAGCCCCAGGCGGGGGAGAGCAGTTCTTC
abundance: NA; j_gene: TRBJ2-1; v_gene: TRBV6-1; d_gene: TRBD2; CDR3aa: CASSNGTSGRTLHEQFF; CDR3nt: TGTGCCAGCAGTAATGGGACTAGCGGGAGGACTCTTCATGAGCAGTTCTTC
abundance: few; j_gene: TRBJ2-1; v_gene: TRBV6-6; d_gene: NA; CDR3aa: CADMDTGEDEQFF; CDR3nt: TGTGCGGATATGGATACAGGGGAGGATGAGCAGTTCTTC
abundance: NA; j_gene: TRBJ1-5; v_gene: TRBV4-1; d_gene: TRBD1; CDR3aa: CASSQGDRGRFGQPQHF; CDR3nt: TGCGCCAGCAGCCAAGGAGACAGGGGGCGGTTTGGGCAGCCCCAGCATTTT
abundance: NA; j_gene: TRBJ2-7; v_gene: TRBV6-2/TRBV6-3; d_gene: NA; CDR3aa: CASSHDRRTYEQYF; CDR3nt: TGTGCCAGCAGTCACGACAGGCGGACCTACGAGCAGTACTTC
abundance: NA; j_gene: TRBJ2-2; v_gene: TRBV3-1; d_gene: TRBD2; CDR3aa: CASSLGLAEYIYLTGELFF; CDR3nt: TGTGCCAGCAGCTTGGGACTAGCGGAATATATATACCTCACCGGGGAGCTGTTTTTT
abundance: NA; j_gene: TRBJ1-2; v_gene: TRBV24-1; d_gene: NA; CDR3aa: CATSDAGTGYGYTF; CDR3nt: TGTGCCACCAGTGACGCCGGGACGGGCTATGGCTACACCTTC
abundance: few; j_gene: TRBJ2-1; v_gene: TRBV20-1; d_gene: NA; CDR3aa: CSAPRRDNEQFF; CDR3nt: TGCAGTGCTCCACGCCGGGACAATGAGCAGTTCTTC
abundance: NA; j_gene: TRBJ2-7; v_gene: TRBV10-3; d_gene: NA; CDR3aa: CAISEGGQGGSYEQYF; CDR3nt: TGTGCCATCAGTGAGGGGGGTCAGGGGGGGTCCTACGAGCAGTACTTC
abundance: NA; j_gene: TRBJ1-1; v_gene: TRBV3-1; d_gene: TRBD1; CDR3aa: CASSPLGTGAGAFF; CDR3nt: TGTGCCAGCAGCCCACTCGGGACAGGGGCCGGCGCTTTCTTT
abundance: few; j_gene: TRBJ2-4; v_gene: TRBV2; d_gene: NA; CDR3aa: CASSEAQEQYF; CDR3nt: TGTGCCAGCAGTGAAGCTCAGGAGCAGTACTTC
abundance: few; j_gene: TRBJ2-1; v_gene: TRBV29-1; d_gene: TRBD1; CDR3aa: CSVGQGPNNEQFF; CDR3nt: TGCAGCGTTGGACAGGGGCCCAACAATGAGCAGTTCTTC
abundance: many; j_gene: TRBJ2-3; v_gene: TRBV7-6; d_gene: TRBD2; CDR3aa: CASSLFASGGAGDTQYF; CDR3nt: TGTGCCAGCAGCTTATTCGCTAGCGGGGGGGCCGGGGATACGCAGTATTTT
abundance: NA; j_gene: TRBJ2-7; v_gene: TRBV4-1; d_gene: NA; CDR3aa: CASSHSGGGDEQYF; CDR3nt: TGCGCCAGCAGCCATAGCGGAGGGGGGGATGAGCAGTACTTC
abundance: few; j_gene: TRBJ2-7; v_gene: TRBV20-1; d_gene: NA; CDR3aa: CSARAGAGYEQYF; CDR3nt: TGCAGTGCTAGGGCGGGGGCCGGTTACGAGCAGTACTTC
abundance: few; j_gene: TRBJ2-3; v_gene: TRBV10-3; d_gene: TRBD2; CDR3aa: CGSGRSPDTQYF; CDR3nt: TGTGGAAGCGGGAGGTCCCCAGATACGCAGTATTTT
abundance: few; j_gene: TRBJ2-3; v_gene: TRBV13; d_gene: NA; CDR3aa: CASSSGFLDTQYF; CDR3nt: TGTGCCAGCAGCTCGGGATTTTTAGATACGCAGTATTTT
abundance: NA; j_gene: TRBJ2-6; v_gene: TRBV20-1; d_gene: TRBD2; CDR3aa: CSARGLAGGSGANVLTF; CDR3nt: TGCAGTGCTAGGGGACTAGCGGGCGGCTCTGGGGCCAACGTCCTGACTTTC
abundance: NA; j_gene: TRBJ1-2; v_gene: TRBV9; d_gene: TRBD1; CDR3aa: CASSAPGQRYGYTF; CDR3nt: TGTGCCAGCAGCGCTCCGGGACAGCGCTATGGCTACACCTTC
abundance: many; j_gene: TRBJ1-2; v_gene: TRBV27; d_gene: TRBD1; CDR3aa: CASSLWAGGNYGYTF; CDR3nt: TGTGCCAGCAGTTTATGGGCAGGGGGGAACTATGGCTACACCTTC
abundance: many; j_gene: TRBJ1-2; v_gene: TRBV6-5; d_gene: TRBD1; CDR3aa: CASSYTGGYYGYTF; CDR3nt: TGTGCCAGCAGTTATACAGGGGGTTACTATGGCTACACCTTC
abundance: NA; j_gene: TRBJ2-6; v_gene: TRBV3-1; d_gene: NA; CDR3aa: CASSQAGSSGANVLTF; CDR3nt: TGTGCCAGCAGCCAAGCGGGCAGCTCTGGGGCCAACGTCCTGACTTTC
abundance: NA; j_gene: TRBJ1-2; v_gene: TRBV29-1; d_gene: NA; CDR3aa: CSVQGTSRYGYTF; CDR3nt: TGCAGCGTCCAGGGGACCTCCCGTTATGGCTACACCTTC
abundance: NA; j_gene: TRBJ1-4; v_gene: TRBV11-2; d_gene: NA; CDR3aa: CASSYMATNEKLFF; CDR3nt: TGTGCCAGCAGCTACATGGCCACTAATGAAAAACTGTTTTTT
abundance: NA; j_gene: TRBJ1-4; v_gene: TRBV11-2; d_gene: NA; CDR3aa: CASGPGNVEKLFF; CDR3nt: TGTGCCAGCGGGCCAGGAAACGTGGAAAAACTGTTTTTT
abundance: NA; j_gene: TRBJ2-3; v_gene: TRBV29-1; d_gene: NA; CDR3aa: CSARRSTDTQYF; CDR3nt: TGCAGCGCCCGACGGTCGACAGATACGCAGTATTTT
abundance: few; j_gene: TRBJ2-3; v_gene: TRBV7-3; d_gene: TRBD1; CDR3aa: CASSSQGAGTDTQYF; CDR3nt: TGTGCCAGCAGCTCCCAGGGGGCCGGCACAGATACGCAGTATTTT